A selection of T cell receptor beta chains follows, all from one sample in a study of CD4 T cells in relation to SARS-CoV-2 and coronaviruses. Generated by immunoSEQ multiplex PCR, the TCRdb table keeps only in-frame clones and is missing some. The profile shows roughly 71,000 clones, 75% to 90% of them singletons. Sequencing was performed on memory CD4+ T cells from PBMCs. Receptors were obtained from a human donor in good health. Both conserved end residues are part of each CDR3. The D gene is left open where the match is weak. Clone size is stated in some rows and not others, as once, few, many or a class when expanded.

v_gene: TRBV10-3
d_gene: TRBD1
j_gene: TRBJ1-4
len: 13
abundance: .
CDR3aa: CAISERDRDKLFF
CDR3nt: TGTGCCATCAGTGAGAGGGACAGGGATAAACTGTTTTTT

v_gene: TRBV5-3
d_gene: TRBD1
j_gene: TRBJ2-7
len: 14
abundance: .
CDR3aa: CARSVGTDLYEQYF
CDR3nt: TGTGCCAGAAGCGTCGGGACAGACCTCTACGAGCAGTACTTC

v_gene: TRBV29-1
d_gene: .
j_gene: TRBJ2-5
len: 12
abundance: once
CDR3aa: CSVPGLGETQYF
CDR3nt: TGCAGCGTCCCCGGGTTGGGGGAGACCCAGTACTTC

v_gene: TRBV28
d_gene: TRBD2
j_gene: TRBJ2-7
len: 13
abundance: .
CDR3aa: CASGTTETYEQYF
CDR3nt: TGTGCCAGCGGGACTACCGAGACCTACGAGCAGTACTTC

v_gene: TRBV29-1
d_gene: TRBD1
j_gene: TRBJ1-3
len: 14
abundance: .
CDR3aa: CSVTGAAGGNTIYF
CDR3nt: TGCAGCGTCACAGGGGCGGCGGGCGGAAACACCATATATTTT

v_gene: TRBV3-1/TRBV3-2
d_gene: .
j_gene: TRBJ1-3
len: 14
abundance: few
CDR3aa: CASSPGNSGNTIYF
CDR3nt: TGTGCCAGCAGCCCGGGAAACTCTGGAAACACCATATATTTT

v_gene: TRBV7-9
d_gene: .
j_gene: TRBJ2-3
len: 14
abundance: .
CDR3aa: CASILGGSTDTQYF
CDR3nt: TGTGCCAGCATTTTAGGAGGCAGCACAGATACGCAGTATTTT

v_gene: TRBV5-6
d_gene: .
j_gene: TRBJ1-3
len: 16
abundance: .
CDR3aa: CASSSLGGGSGNTIYF
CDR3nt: TGTGCCAGCAGCTCCTTGGGGGGCGGTTCTGGAAACACCATATATTTT

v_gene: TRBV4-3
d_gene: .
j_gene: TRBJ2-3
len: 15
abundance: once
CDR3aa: CASSQWTDSTDTQYF
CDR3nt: TGCGCCAGCAGCCAGTGGACGGACTCCACAGATACGCAGTATTTT

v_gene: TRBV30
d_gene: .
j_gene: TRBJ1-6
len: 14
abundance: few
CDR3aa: CAWSVPGYNSPLHF
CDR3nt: TGTGCCTGGAGTGTACCCGGGTATAATTCACCCCTCCACTTT

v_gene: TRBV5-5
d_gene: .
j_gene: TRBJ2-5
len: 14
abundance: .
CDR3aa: CASSTRTDQETQYF
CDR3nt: TGTGCCAGCAGCACACGGACAGACCAAGAGACCCAGTACTTC

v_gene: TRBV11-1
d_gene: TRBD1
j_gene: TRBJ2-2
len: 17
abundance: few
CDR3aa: CASSLAPGQGSSGELFF
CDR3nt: TGTGCCAGCAGCTTAGCCCCCGGACAGGGATCCTCCGGGGAGCTGTTTTTT

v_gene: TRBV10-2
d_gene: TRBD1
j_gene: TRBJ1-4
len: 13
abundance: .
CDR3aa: CASSVGTDEKLFF
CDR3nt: TGCGCCAGCAGCGTCGGGACAGATGAAAAACTGTTTTTT

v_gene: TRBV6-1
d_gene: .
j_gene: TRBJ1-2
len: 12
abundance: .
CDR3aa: CASSDTGYGYTF
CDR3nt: TGTGCCAGCAGTGACACAGGCTATGGCTACACCTTC

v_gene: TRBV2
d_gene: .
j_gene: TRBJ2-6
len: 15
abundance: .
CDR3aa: CASSESLPGANVLTF
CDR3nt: TGTGCCAGCAGTGAAAGTCTGCCTGGGGCCAACGTCCTGACTTTC

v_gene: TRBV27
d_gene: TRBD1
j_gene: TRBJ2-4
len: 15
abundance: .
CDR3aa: CASSSDRGVRNIQYF
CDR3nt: TGTGCCAGCAGTTCCGACAGGGGAGTGAGAAACATTCAGTACTTC

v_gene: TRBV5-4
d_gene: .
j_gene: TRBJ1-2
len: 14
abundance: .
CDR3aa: CASSLASGVYGYTF
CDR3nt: TGTGCCAGCAGCTTAGCGTCAGGGGTTTATGGCTACACCTTC

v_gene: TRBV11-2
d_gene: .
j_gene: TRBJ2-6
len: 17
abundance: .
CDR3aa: CASSLMEILSGANVLTF
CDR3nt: TGTGCCAGCAGCTTAATGGAAATCCTCTCTGGGGCCAACGTCCTGACTTTC

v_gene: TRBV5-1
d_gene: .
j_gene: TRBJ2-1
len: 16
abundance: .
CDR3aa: CASSFGYRGEVDEQFF
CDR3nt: TGCGCCAGCAGCTTCGGGTATCGAGGGGAAGTCGATGAGCAGTTCTTC

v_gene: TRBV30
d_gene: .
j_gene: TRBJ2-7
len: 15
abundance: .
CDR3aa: CAWSDRGRNSYEQYF
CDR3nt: TGTGCCTGGAGTGATAGGGGACGGAACTCCTACGAGCAGTACTTC

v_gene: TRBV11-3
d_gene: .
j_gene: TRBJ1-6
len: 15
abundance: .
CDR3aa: CASSPDGREDSPLHF
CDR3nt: TGTGCCAGCAGCCCCGACGGCAGGGAGGATTCACCCCTCCACTTT

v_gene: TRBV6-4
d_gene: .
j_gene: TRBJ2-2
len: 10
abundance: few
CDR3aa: CATHPWELFF
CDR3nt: TGTGCCACCCACCCGTGGGAGCTGTTTTTT

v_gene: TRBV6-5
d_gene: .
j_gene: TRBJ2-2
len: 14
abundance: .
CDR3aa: CASSLSSNTGELFF
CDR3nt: TGTGCCAGCAGTTTATCAAGTAACACCGGGGAGCTGTTTTTT

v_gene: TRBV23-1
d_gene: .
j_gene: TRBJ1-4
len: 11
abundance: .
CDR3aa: CASSLQEKLFF
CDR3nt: TGCGCCAGCAGCCTACAAGAAAAACTGTTTTTT

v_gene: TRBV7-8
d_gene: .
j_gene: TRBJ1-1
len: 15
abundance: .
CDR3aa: CASSLVYRVATEAFF
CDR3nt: TGTGCCAGCAGCTTAGTCTACAGGGTGGCCACTGAAGCTTTCTTT

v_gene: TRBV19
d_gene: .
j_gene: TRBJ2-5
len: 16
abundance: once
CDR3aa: CASSIDHQGLQETQYF
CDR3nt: TGTGCCAGTAGTATAGATCATCAGGGTCTTCAAGAGACCCAGTACTTC

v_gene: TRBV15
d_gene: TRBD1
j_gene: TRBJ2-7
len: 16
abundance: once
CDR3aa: CATSSDPGTGGYEQYF
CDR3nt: TGTGCCACCAGCAGTGATCCCGGGACAGGTGGCTACGAGCAGTACTTC

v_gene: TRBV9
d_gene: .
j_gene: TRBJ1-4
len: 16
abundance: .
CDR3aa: CASSVSGTDGRQKLFF
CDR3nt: TGTGCCAGCAGCGTATCCGGGACGGACGGGCGGCAAAAACTGTTTTTT

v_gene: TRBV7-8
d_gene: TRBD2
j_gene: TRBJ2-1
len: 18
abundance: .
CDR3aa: CASSSTSGRVSSYNEQFF
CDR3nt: TGTGCCAGCAGCTCGACTAGCGGGAGGGTAAGCTCCTACAATGAGCAGTTCTTC

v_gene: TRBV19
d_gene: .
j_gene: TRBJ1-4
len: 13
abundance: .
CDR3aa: CASSPRLNEKLFF
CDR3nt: TGTGCCAGTAGTCCGAGACTGAATGAAAAACTGTTTTTT

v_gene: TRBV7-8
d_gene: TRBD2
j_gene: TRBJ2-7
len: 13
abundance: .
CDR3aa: CASSLLAGGEQYF
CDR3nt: TGTGCCAGCAGCTTGTTAGCGGGAGGCGAGCAGTACTTC

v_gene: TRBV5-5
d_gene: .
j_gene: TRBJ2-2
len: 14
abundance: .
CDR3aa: CASSSTGITGELFF
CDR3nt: TGTGCCAGCAGCTCAACAGGGATCACCGGGGAGCTGTTTTTT

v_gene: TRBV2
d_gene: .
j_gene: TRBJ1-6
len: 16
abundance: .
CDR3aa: CASSAGTPGIRSPLHF
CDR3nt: TGTGCCAGCAGTGCCGGGACGCCCGGGATTCGATCACCCCTCCACTTT

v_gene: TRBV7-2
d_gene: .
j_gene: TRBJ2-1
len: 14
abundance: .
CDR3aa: CASLGQSSYNEQFF
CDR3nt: TGTGCCAGCTTGGGTCAGAGCTCCTACAATGAGCAGTTCTTC

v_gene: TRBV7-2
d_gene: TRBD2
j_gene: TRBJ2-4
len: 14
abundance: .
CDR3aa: CASSRLSGSNIQYF
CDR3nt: TGTGCCAGCAGTCGTCTTAGCGGGTCAAACATTCAGTACTTC

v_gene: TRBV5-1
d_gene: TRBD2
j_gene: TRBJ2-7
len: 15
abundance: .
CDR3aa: CASSSQTSGRYEQYF
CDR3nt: TGCGCCAGCAGCTCACAGACTAGCGGGAGATACGAGCAGTACTTC

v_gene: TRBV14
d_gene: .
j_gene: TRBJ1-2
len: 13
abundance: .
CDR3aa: CASSQSSPYGYTF
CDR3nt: TGTGCCAGCAGCCAATCTTCCCCCTATGGCTACACCTTC

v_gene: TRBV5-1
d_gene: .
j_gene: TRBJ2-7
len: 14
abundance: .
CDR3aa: CASSSGTYLGEQYF
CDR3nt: TGCGCCAGCAGCTCCGGGACTTACCTGGGGGAGCAGTACTTC

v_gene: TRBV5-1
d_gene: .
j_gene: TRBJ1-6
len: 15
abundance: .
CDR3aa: CASSLSGTQYSPLHF
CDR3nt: TGCGCCAGCAGCTTGTCCGGGACCCAATATTCACCCCTCCACTTT

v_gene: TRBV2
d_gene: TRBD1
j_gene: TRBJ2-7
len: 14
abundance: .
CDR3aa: CASSESGTGDEQYF
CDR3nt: TGTGCCAGCAGTGAAAGCGGGACAGGGGACGAGCAGTACTTC

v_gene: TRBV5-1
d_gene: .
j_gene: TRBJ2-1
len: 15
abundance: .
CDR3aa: CASSLSGRTYNEQFF
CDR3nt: TGCGCCAGCAGCCTTAGCGGTCGAACCTACAATGAGCAGTTCTTC

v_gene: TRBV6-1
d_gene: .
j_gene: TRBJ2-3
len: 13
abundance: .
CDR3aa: CASSEVGADTQYF
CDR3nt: TGTGCCAGCAGTGAAGTGGGAGCAGATACGCAGTATTTT

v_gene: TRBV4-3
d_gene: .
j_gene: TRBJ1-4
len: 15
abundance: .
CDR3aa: CASSQGRLPNEKLFF
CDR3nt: TGCGCCAGCAGCCAAGGACGGCTTCCCAATGAAAAACTGTTTTTT

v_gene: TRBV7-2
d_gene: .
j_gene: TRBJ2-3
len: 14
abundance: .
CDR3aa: CASSLAMSADTQYF
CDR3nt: TGTGCCAGCAGCTTAGCTATGAGTGCAGATACGCAGTATTTT

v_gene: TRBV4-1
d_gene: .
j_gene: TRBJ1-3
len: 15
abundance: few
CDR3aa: CASSRQIRGGNTIYF
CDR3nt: TGCGCCAGCAGCCGACAAATCAGGGGAGGAAACACCATATATTTT

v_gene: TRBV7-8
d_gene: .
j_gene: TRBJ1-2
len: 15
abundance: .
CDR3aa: CASSLRRGPGGGYTF
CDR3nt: TGTGCCAGCAGCTTAAGGAGGGGCCCGGGTGGGGGCTACACCTTC

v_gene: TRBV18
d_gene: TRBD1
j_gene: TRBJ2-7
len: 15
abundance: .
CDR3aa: CASSPPGQGRVEQYF
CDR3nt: TGTGCCAGCTCACCACCGGGACAGGGTCGAGTCGAGCAGTACTTC

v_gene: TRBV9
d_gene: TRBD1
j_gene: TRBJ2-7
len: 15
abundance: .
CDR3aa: CASSPTGTGGNEQYF
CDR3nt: TGTGCCAGCAGCCCGACAGGGACAGGGGGCAACGAGCAGTACTTC

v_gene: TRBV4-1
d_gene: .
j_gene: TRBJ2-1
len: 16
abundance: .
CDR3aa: CASSQGAATAYNEQFF
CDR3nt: TGCGCCAGCAGCCAAGGTGCGGCTACTGCCTACAATGAGCAGTTCTTC

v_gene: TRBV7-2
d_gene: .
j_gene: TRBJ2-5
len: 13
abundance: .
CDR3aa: CASSFSSGETQYF
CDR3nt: TGTGCCAGCAGCTTCTCAAGCGGGGAGACCCAGTACTTC

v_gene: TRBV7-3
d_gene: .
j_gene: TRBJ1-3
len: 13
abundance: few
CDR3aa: CASSSDRGNTIYF
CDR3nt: TGTGCCAGCAGCTCTGACAGGGGAAACACCATATATTTT

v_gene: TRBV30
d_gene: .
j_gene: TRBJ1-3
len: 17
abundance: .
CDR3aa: CAWSVRGRTSSGNTIYF
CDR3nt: TGTGCCTGGAGTGTACGCGGCAGGACGAGCTCTGGAAACACCATATATTTT

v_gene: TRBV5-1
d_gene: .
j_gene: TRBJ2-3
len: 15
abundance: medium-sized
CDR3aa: CASSFARDLADTQYF
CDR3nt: TGCGCCAGCAGCTTCGCCAGGGATTTAGCAGATACGCAGTATTTT

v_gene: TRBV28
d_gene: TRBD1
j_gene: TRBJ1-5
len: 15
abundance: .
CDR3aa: CASSTRDRGRQPQHF
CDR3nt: TGTGCCAGCAGTACACGGGACAGGGGCCGTCAGCCCCAGCATTTT